This record concerns one T cell receptor (beta chain) sequence. One junction end disagrees with the germline gene, perhaps due to a read error. The data derive from a study of T cells in Graves' hyperthyroidism and ophthalmopathy. Regions amplified from RNA transcripts were the TCR beta CDR3 regions. Primed by the HTBI set, a first-round RT-PCR was run on the TCR CDR3. MiXCR was run by TCRdb on the multiplex PCR reads, yielding one entry per CDR3 protein. The table shows more than 550,000 distinct CDR3 sequences, with about 18% occurring only once. Per the germline V gene, CDR1 is SGHTA and CDR2 is FQGNSA. The CDR3 has 17 amino acids.

This chain joins TRBV7-2 and TRBJ2-1, with 14 bases matching TRBD2. The sequenced sample consisted of blood. This clonotype was sampled from a man aged 50-59 years with Graves' hyperthyroidism. CDR3 DNA sequence: TGTGCCAGCAGCGGGGGGACTAGCGGGAGCTATTACAATGAGCAGTCCTTC. Translating it yields CASSGGTSGSYYNEQSF.